These 4 T cell receptor beta chains originate from one sample sequenced in a study of early T cells in non-severe SARS-CoV-2 infection. TCRdb processed the 5' RACE reads anew with MiXCR; each CDR3 protein has one entry. The data show around 30,000 distinct CDR3 sequences, around 6% seen once. The sequencing input was whole blood. The receptors originated from an adult who was a healthcare worker with PCR-confirmed SARS-CoV-2 infection or an uninfected control (not recorded which).

This clonotype was recorded at least ten times. The chain is built from TRBV10-3 and TRBJ2-2, with unresolved D. The V and J ends lost 0 bases and 6 bases respectively, with 14 bases between them. This CDR3 is built from 16 residues. Germline assignment: CDR1 ENHRY and CDR2 SYGVKD. This CDR3 reads CAISESTGMTSGELFF. CDR3 sequence (DNA): TGTGCCATCAGTGAGTCGACGGGTATGACGTCCGGGGAGCTGTTTTTT.

This clonotype was picked up many times. This chain connects TRBV7-2 to TRBJ2-2; a possible D gene is TRBD2 (6 bases). Trimming cost V 5 bases and J 4 bases, with 17 bases left between them. The V gene's germline CDR1 is SGHTA and CDR2 FQGNSA. The CDR3 loop spans 16 amino acids. CDR3 nucleotides: TGTGCCAGCAGCCCAGCGATAGGACTACTCACCGGGGAGCTGTTTTTT. Translated: CASSPAIGLLTGELFF.

The chain has TRBV28 and TRBJ1-1, with D maybe TRBD1 (5 bases). The CDR3 sequence is 17 residues long. V was shortened by 7 bases and J by 0 bases, with 21 bases between the two germline ends. Germline CDR1 reads MDHEN; CDR2 reads SYDVKM. CDR3 protein: CASKARRLLGVNTEAFF. The DNA of the CDR3 is TGTGCCAGCAAAGCCCGCCGCCTTTTGGGGGTGAACACTGAAGCTTTCTTT.

Ten or more counts support this clonotype. As DNA, the CDR3 is TGTGCCAGCAGTCCCACAAATTACAATGAGCAGTTCTTC. Translating gives CASSPTNYNEQFF. V and J are TRBV12-3 or TRBV12-4 and TRBJ2-1; no clear D gene. This CDR3 is 13 amino acids long. V dropped 5 bases and J dropped 4 bases, with 9 bases sitting between them.